A selection of T cell receptor beta chains follows, all from one sample in a study of blood T cell repertoires in COVID-19. Generated by immunoSEQ multiplex PCR, the TCRdb table keeps only in-frame clones and is missing some. The profile shows around 200,000 clones, 90% of them singletons. The sample comprised peripheral blood. The origin of the receptors is a man aged 50 or older with acute or convalescent COVID-19. CDR3s include the opening cysteine and the closing phenylalanine or tryptophan. A D gene is named only where the DNA matches it firmly. Size is stated for part of the rows, as once, few or many counts, or as a class when the clone is expanded.

TRBJ2-7 | . | TRBV7-9 | TRBD2 | CASSLGGTSGSYEQYF | TGTGCCAGCAGCTTAGGTGGGACTAGCGGTTCCTACGAGCAGTACTTC
TRBJ1-5 | few | TRBV19 | TRBD1 | CASSGTGGNQPQHF | TGTGCCAGTAGTGGGACAGGGGGCAATCAGCCCCAGCATTTT
TRBJ2-2 | . | TRBV9 | . | CASSEGGGTGNTGELFF | TGTGCCAGCAGCGAGGGGGGAGGGACAGGTAACACCGGGGAGCTGTTTTTT
TRBJ2-4 | . | TRBV5-1 | TRBD1 | CASSKGQGNIQYF | TGCGCCAGCAGCAAGGGACAGGGAAACATTCAGTACTTC
TRBJ1-2 | . | TRBV4-1 | . | CASRGTNYGYTF | TGCGCCAGTAGGGGCACCAACTATGGCTACACCTTC
TRBJ2-7 | . | TRBV7-9 | TRBD1 | CASSRDRGIYEQYF | TGTGCCAGCAGCCGAGACAGGGGGATCTACGAGCAGTACTTC
TRBJ2-2 | few | TRBV4-3 | . | CASSQERGFTGELFF | TGCGCCAGCAGCCAAGAGCGCGGGTTCACCGGGGAGCTGTTTTTT
TRBJ1-1 | . | TRBV3-1/TRBV3-2 | . | CASSQNQLEAFF | TGTGCCAGCAGCCAAAATCAACTAGAAGCTTTCTTT
TRBJ1-2 | once | TRBV10-3 | . | CAISERGIRTGGYTF | TGTGCCATCAGTGAAAGGGGGATACGGACCGGCGGCTACACCTTC
TRBJ2-3 | once | TRBV9 | TRBD2 | CASSDRIAGGSTDTQYF | TGTGCCAGCAGCGACCGAATAGCGGGAGGGAGCACAGATACGCAGTATTTT
TRBJ1-4 | . | TRBV7-9 | TRBD1 | CASSPGQGGEKLFF | TGTGCCAGCAGCCCGGGCCAGGGGGGCGAAAAACTGTTTTTT
TRBJ2-1 | . | TRBV21-1 | . | CATSRTGTPPYNEQFF | TGTGCCACATCCCGGACCGGGACTCCCCCGTACAATGAGCAGTTCTTC
TRBJ1-5 | . | TRBV7-2 | . | CASSLDGQSSNQPQHF | TGTGCCAGCAGCCTAGACGGACAGAGTAGCAATCAGCCCCAGCATTTT
TRBJ1-1 | few | TRBV19 | TRBD1 | CASSHRDRRNTEAFF | TGTGCCAGTAGCCATAGGGACAGAAGAAACACTGAAGCTTTCTTT
TRBJ1-5 | . | TRBV24-1 | . | CATSEAAGGIQPQHF | TGTGCCACCAGTGAAGCCGCTGGCGGTATTCAGCCCCAGCATTTT
TRBJ1-1 | . | TRBV12-3/TRBV12-4 | . | CASSATGRTEAFF | TGTGCCAGCAGTGCAACAGGGCGAACTGAAGCTTTCTTT
TRBJ1-2 | . | TRBV27 | TRBD1 | CASSLRDPGQGPYGYTF | TGTGCCAGCAGTTTACGGGACCCCGGACAGGGCCCCTATGGCTACACCTTC
TRBJ2-2 | . | TRBV9 | . | CASSVAGRDTGELFF | TGTGCCAGCAGCGTAGCGGGAAGGGACACCGGGGAGCTGTTTTTT
TRBJ2-1 | . | TRBV5-1 | TRBD2 | CASSFIPTSGSRSYNEQFF | TGCGCCAGCAGCTTCATACCGACTAGCGGGAGTCGGTCCTACAATGAGCAGTTCTTC
TRBJ1-2 | . | TRBV14 | . | CASSQEKGNYGYTF | TGTGCCAGCAGCCAAGAGAAGGGGAACTATGGCTACACCTTC
TRBJ1-5 | . | TRBV15 | . | CATSRERQHNQPQHF | TGTGCCACCAGCAGAGAACGACAGCACAATCAGCCCCAGCATTTT
TRBJ1-1 | . | TRBV7-3 | . | CASSLTNGGDTEAFF | TGTGCCAGCAGCTTAACCAATGGGGGCGACACTGAAGCTTTCTTT
TRBJ1-5 | . | TRBV6-5 | TRBD1 | CASNRGGRQPQHF | TGTGCCAGCAACAGGGGTGGCCGGCAGCCCCAGCATTTT
TRBJ2-3 | once | TRBV7-6 | . | CASSLTGNTDTQYF | TGTGCCAGCAGCTTAACAGGGAACACAGATACGCAGTATTTT
TRBJ2-2 | . | TRBV29-1 | TRBD1 | CSVRPGTANTGELFF | TGCAGCGTCCGTCCCGGGACAGCGAACACCGGGGAGCTGTTTTTT
TRBJ2-3 | . | TRBV28 | TRBD2 | CASSIAGRTDTQYF | TGTGCCAGCAGCATAGCGGGGCGCACAGATACGCAGTATTTT
TRBJ2-5 | once | TRBV15 | . | CATSSEGAGETQYF | TGTGCCACCAGCAGCGAAGGGGCAGGAGAGACCCAGTACTTC
TRBJ1-3 | . | TRBV9 | . | CASSVAGFGNTIYF | TGTGCCAGCAGCGTAGCGGGGTTCGGAAACACCATATATTTT
TRBJ2-5 | . | TRBV11-1 | . | CASSLGPRETQYF | TGTGCCAGCAGCTTGGGGCCCCGGGAGACCCAGTACTTC
TRBJ1-6 | . | TRBV7-9 | TRBD1 | CASQMGQGNSPLHF | TGTGCCAGCCAAATGGGACAGGGGAATTCACCCCTCCACTTT
TRBJ2-3 | . | TRBV9 | TRBD2 | CASSPRIAGEPTDTQYF | TGTGCCAGCAGCCCTCGTATAGCGGGAGAGCCAACGGATACGCAGTATTTT
TRBJ1-6 | . | TRBV19 | TRBD1 | CASSTAGQGTTYNSPLHF | TGTGCCAGTAGTACCGCCGGACAGGGCACGACCTATAATTCACCCCTCCACTTT
TRBJ1-1 | once | TRBV10-3 | . | CASTSGGAGTEAFF | TGTGCCAGCACCTCGGGGGGGGCCGGCACTGAAGCTTTCTTT
TRBJ2-2 | few | TRBV19 | . | CASSGSTGELFF | TGTGCCAGCTCGGGGAGCACCGGGGAGCTGTTTTTT
TRBJ2-2 | . | TRBV6-5 | TRBD1 | CASRRTGLNTGELFF | TGTGCCAGCAGAAGGACAGGGCTGAACACCGGGGAGCTGTTTTTT
TRBJ2-3 | . | TRBV9 | TRBD2 | CASSPRLAGGTRAITDTQYF | TGTGCCAGCAGCCCCAGACTAGCGGGAGGGACCAGGGCAATCACAGATACGCAGTATTTT
TRBJ2-1 | . | TRBV10-3 | TRBD2 | CAISGSREELPVGFF | TGTGCCATCAGTGGGTCACGGGAGGAACTCCCTGTTGGCTTCTTC
TRBJ2-3 | . | TRBV5-1 | TRBD2 | CASSTPGGNTDTQYF | TGCGCCAGCAGCACCCCGGGAGGTAACACAGATACGCAGTATTTT
TRBJ1-2 | . | TRBV18 | . | CASSPPNRDGYTF | TGTGCCAGCTCACCACCCAACAGGGATGGCTACACCTTC
TRBJ1-2 | . | TRBV6-2/TRBV6-3 | TRBD1 | CASSPAGTGVSNYGYTF | TGTGCCAGCAGTCCCGCCGGGACAGGGGTTTCTAACTATGGCTACACCTTC
TRBJ2-1 | . | TRBV19 | TRBD2 | CASNPLAGGYNEQFF | TGTGCCAGTAACCCTCTAGCGGGAGGGTACAATGAGCAGTTCTTC
TRBJ2-1 | . | TRBV29-1 | . | CSASRDIVNEQFF | TGCAGCGCTTCCCGGGACATAGTCAATGAGCAGTTCTTC
TRBJ1-5 | . | TRBV7-2 | . | CASSSNLGNQPQHF | TGTGCCAGCTCTAGTAATCTAGGCAATCAGCCCCAGCATTTT
TRBJ2-7 | . | TRBV5-4 | TRBD2 | CASSLIYHVVAGGTYEQYF | TGTGCCAGCAGCTTAATTTATCATGTCGTAGCGGGAGGGACCTACGAGCAGTACTTC
TRBJ2-3 | . | TRBV20-1 | . | CSAGPGLEQYF | TGCAGTGCTGGACCGGGACTTGAGCAGTATTTT
TRBJ2-1 | once | TRBV14 | . | CASSPQRGGPAAYNEQFF | TGTGCCAGCAGCCCCCAAAGGGGGGGGCCAGCAGCCTACAATGAGCAGTTCTTC
TRBJ1-3 | once | TRBV30 | . | CAWSAMGATGNTIYF | TGTGCCTGGAGTGCGATGGGGGCGACTGGAAACACCATATATTTT
TRBJ1-2 | . | TRBV7-8 | . | CASSQATGSNYGYTF | TGTGCCAGCAGCCAAGCTACAGGATCTAACTATGGCTACACCTTC
TRBJ2-1 | . | TRBV27 | TRBD2 | CASSLSLAVYNEQFF | TGTGCCAGCAGTTTATCTCTAGCGGTCTACAATGAGCAGTTCTTC
TRBJ1-5 | once | TRBV30 | . | CAWSKGGNQPQHF | TGTGCCTGGAGTAAGGGGGGCAATCAGCCCCAGCATTTT